The rows below give T cell receptor beta chains drawn from one sample of a study of T cells in Graves' hyperthyroidism and ophthalmopathy. MiXCR, applied by TCRdb to the multiplex PCR reads, yields one record per CDR3 protein. The table shows about half a million distinct CDR3 sequences, with about 16% occurring only once. The source material was blood. The receptors stem from a woman aged 25 to 45 with Graves' ophthalmopathy. Both conserved end residues are part of each CDR3. A D gene is named only where the DNA matches it firmly. Size tells how often a clone was seen (once, few, many) or the class of an expanded clone, and some rows leave it out.

TRBV20-1	many	.	TRBJ1-1	TGCAGTGCTACCACGATGAGAACTGACTTCATGAACACTGAAGCTTTCTTT	CSATTMRTDFMNTEAFF
TRBV27	.	.	TRBJ2-3	TGTGCCAGCAGCCAGACCTGGAAAGATACGCAGTATTTT	CASSQTWKDTQYF
TRBV6-1	many	TRBD1	TRBJ2-1	TGTGCCAGCAGTGATGTCAGGGGGTATTTTTATGAGCAGTTCTTC	CASSDVRGYFYEQFF
TRBV4-3	few	.	TRBJ2-5	TGCGCCAGCAGCCAGGTATTATCAGAGACCCAGTACTTC	CASSQVLSETQYF
TRBV6-1	many	.	TRBJ2-7	TGTGCCAGCAGTGCGTCTCTAGGCAACGAGCAGTACTTC	CASSASLGNEQYF
TRBV7-8	many	TRBD1	TRBJ1-2	TGTGCCAGCACGGGGAGGGACAGGGGATATGGCTACACCTTC	CASTGRDRGYGYTF
TRBV15	many	TRBD1	TRBJ1-1	TGTGCCACCAGCAGATACAGGGGAGGGGAAGCTGAAGCTTTCTTT	CATSRYRGGEAEAFF
TRBV9	.	.	TRBJ2-2	TGTGCCAGCAGCGTAGCGGGTGGGACGAACACCGGGGAGCTGTTTTTT	CASSVAGGTNTGELFF
TRBV19	many	.	TRBJ1-5	TGTGCCAGTAGTATCAACAGGGATCAGCCCCAGCATTTT	CASSINRDQPQHF
TRBV27	.	TRBD1	TRBJ1-2	TGTGCCAGCAGTTCGTTACCCGGACAGGGGTACTATGGCTACACCTTC	CASSSLPGQGYYGYTF
TRBV14	few	.	TRBJ2-2	TGTGCCAGCAGCGAGGATCCGGGGACGAACACCGGGGAGCTGTTTTTT	CASSEDPGTNTGELFF
TRBV20-1	many	TRBD1	TRBJ2-7	TGCAGTGCTAGGCAGACAGGGCGGGCCTACGAGCAGTACTTC	CSARQTGRAYEQYF
TRBV7-8	.	.	TRBJ2-5	TGTGCCAGCAGCTGGGGTGGCGGGACTCAAGGGACCCAGTACTTC	CASSWGGGTQGTQYF
TRBV4-1	.	TRBD2	TRBJ2-1	TGCGCCAGCAGCAAAGATGGGTTACTAGCGAGACCCTACAATGAGCAGTTCTTC	CASSKDGLLARPYNEQFF
TRBV13	many	TRBD2	TRBJ2-5	TGTGCCAGCAGCGGTCCGGGACTAGCGGGAGGGGCCCAAGAGACCCAGTACTTC	CASSGPGLAGGAQETQYF
TRBV14	.	.	TRBJ2-5	TGTGCCAGCAGCCAAGATTTGGGTCGGGGGACCCAGTACTTC	CASSQDLGRGTQYF
TRBV5-1	many	.	TRBJ2-4	TGCGCCAGCAGCTTGACTGGCGGGCCGGGGGACATTCAGTACTTC	CASSLTGGPGDIQYF
TRBV12-3/TRBV12-4	many	.	TRBJ1-1	TGTGCCAGCAACTTGGGAGGAAACACTGAAGCTTTCTTT	CASNLGGNTEAFF
TRBV9	.	.	TRBJ2-4	TGTGCCAGCAGCGTAGATATGTTCCTAGCCAAAAACATTCAGTACTTC	CASSVDMFLAKNIQYF
TRBV11-2	few	TRBD1	TRBJ1-3	TGTGCCAGCAGCAGGGACAGGGACACCATATATTTT	CASSRDRDTIYF
TRBV6-1	.	.	TRBJ1-2	TGTGCCAGCACCCGGGACGGAGTCTCTCCCTCCTTC	CASTRDGVSPSF
TRBV25-1	many	.	TRBJ2-7	TGTGCCAGCAGTGATCATCAGAGCTCCTACGAGCAGTACTTC	CASSDHQSSYEQYF
TRBV9	.	TRBD2	TRBJ2-5	TGTGCCAGCAACCGCCTCCGGACTAGCGGGGACCAAGAGACCCAGTACTTC	CASNRLRTSGDQETQYF
TRBV7-8	many	TRBD1	TRBJ2-5	TGTGCCAGCAGACAGGGGACAATCCGGGCGGAGACCCAGTACTTC	CASRQGTIRAETQYF